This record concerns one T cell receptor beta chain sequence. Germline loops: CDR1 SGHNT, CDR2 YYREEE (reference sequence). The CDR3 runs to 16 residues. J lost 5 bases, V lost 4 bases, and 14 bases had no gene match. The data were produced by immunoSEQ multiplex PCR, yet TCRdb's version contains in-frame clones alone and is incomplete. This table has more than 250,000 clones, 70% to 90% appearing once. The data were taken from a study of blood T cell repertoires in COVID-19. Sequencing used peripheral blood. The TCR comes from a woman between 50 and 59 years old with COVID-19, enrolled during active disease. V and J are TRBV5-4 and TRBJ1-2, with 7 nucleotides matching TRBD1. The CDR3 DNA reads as TGTGCCAGCAGCGCAGGACCGGGACAGCGAAGTTATGGCTACACCTTC. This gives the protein CASSAGPGQRSYGYTF.